Listed below are T cell receptor beta chains from one sample, sequenced in a study of molecular identifiers for immune sequencing clone quantification. MiXCR, run by TCRdb on the PCR reads, gives a single entry per CDR3 protein. The repertoire holds some 320,000 distinct CDR3 sequences, with 24% as singletons. The material sequenced was naive CD8+ T cells from blood, with Jurkat cell RNA spiked in. The origin of the receptors is a human donor in good health. Some libraries in this study had Jurkat cell RNA spiked in. CDR3s include the opening cysteine and the closing phenylalanine or tryptophan. A D gene is named only where the DNA matches it firmly. Where a row states a size, it is once, few, many or the class of an expanded clone; other rows omit it.

>TRBJ2-7|.|few|TRBV5-3
TGTGCCAGCAGCTTGGAAATAGCGCGTAACTCCTACGAGCAGTACTTC
CASSLEIARNSYEQYF
>TRBJ2-7|TRBD2|few|TRBV6-5
TGTGCCAGCAGTTACACTAGCGGGGGTCATTTGGAGCAGTACTTC
CASSYTSGGHLEQYF
>TRBJ2-5|TRBD2|.|TRBV27
TGTGCCAGCAGTCCCGGGACTAGCGGGTTGAAAGAGCCCCCGTACTTC
CASSPGTSGLKEPPYF
>TRBJ2-7|TRBD1|.|TRBV2
TGTGCCAGCAGGCAGACAGGGGCCGAGCAGTACTTC
CASRQTGAEQYF
>TRBJ2-7|.|many|TRBV6-1
TGTGCCAGCAGCCCCTCGGGTGGGGGAGTCGAGCAGTACTTC
CASSPSGGGVEQYF
>TRBJ2-3|.|few|TRBV28
TGTGCCAGCAGTTTAGATCAAGGACCAGATACGCAGTATTTT
CASSLDQGPDTQYF
>TRBJ1-2|.|.|TRBV27
TGTGCCAGCAGTTTAGCCAAAAACTATGGCTACACCTTC
CASSLAKNYGYTF
>TRBJ2-1|TRBD1|many|TRBV5-1
TGCGCCAGCAGCTTGGGACAGGGGGCGCTTATCTATGAGCAGTTCTTC
CASSLGQGALIYEQFF
>TRBJ2-1|.|.|TRBV25-1
TGTGCCAGCAGTTCCCGGGGAGACATTGAGCAGTTCTTC
CASSSRGDIEQFF
>TRBJ1-5|.|.|TRBV24-1
TGTGCCACCAGTGATTCGAGGGGATATAGCAATCAGCCCCAGCATTTT
CATSDSRGYSNQPQHF
>TRBJ1-1|TRBD1|many|TRBV27
TGTGCCACCTCCAACCAGGGGGGAAACGCTGAAGCTTTCTTT
CATSNQGGNAEAFF
>TRBJ2-7|.|.|TRBV6-5
TGTGCCAGCAGTTACTACCGGGACCGAATTTACGAGCAGTACTTC
CASSYYRDRIYEQYF
>TRBJ2-3|TRBD2|many|TRBV2
TGTGCCAGCAGTGATTCTCTAGCGGGGACCACAGATACGCAGTATTTT
CASSDSLAGTTDTQYF
>TRBJ1-6|.|many|TRBV7-9
TGTGCCAGCAGGCGCGCCGGAGGCAGGGCGCCGTCACCCCTCCACTTT
CASRRAGGRAPSPLHF
>TRBJ2-2|TRBD1|.|TRBV5-3
TGTGCCAGCAGCAGCAGGGGGCTTGCCGGGGAGCTGTTTTTT
CASSSRGLAGELFF
>TRBJ2-5|.|.|TRBV28
TGTGCCAGCAGCTCCTACGGCACGTACCAAGAGACCCAGTACTTC
CASSSYGTYQETQYF
>TRBJ1-1|.|.|TRBV6-2/TRBV6-3
TGTGCCAGCACCAGACAATCGAGCAACACTGAAGCTTTCTTT
CASTRQSSNTEAFF
>TRBJ1-1|.|many|TRBV7-2
TGTGCCAGCAGCCCACACCCTGAAGCTTTCTTT
CASSPHPEAFF
>TRBJ2-7|.|many|TRBV5-6
TGTGCCAGCAGCCCTATTCCACCCTCTCCCCTCTACGAGCAGTACTTC
CASSPIPPSPLYEQYF
>TRBJ2-5|TRBD2|many|TRBV4-1
TGCGCCAGCAGCCAAGTGGTTAGCGGGCGACTCTTGGCCCAGTACTTC
CASSQVVSGRLLAQYF
>TRBJ2-1|.|few|TRBV6-2/TRBV6-3
TGTGCCAGCACCCCCCTAGGGTACGGGGGTCGGGATGAGCAGTTCTTC
CASTPLGYGGRDEQFF
>TRBJ2-7|TRBD2|few|TRBV7-9
TGTGCCAGCAGTCTACTAGCGGTCTACGAGCAGTACTTC
CASSLLAVYEQYF
>TRBJ1-2|TRBD1|.|TRBV12-3/TRBV12-4
TGTGCCAGCAGTTTGGGAGACAGGGTTCATGGCTACACCTTC
CASSLGDRVHGYTF
>TRBJ2-2|.|many|TRBV29-1
TGCAGCGTTGAAGCCGGGGAGCTGTTTTTT
CSVEAGELFF
>TRBJ1-4|TRBD1|many|TRBV7-9
TGTGCCAGCAGCCCCCTAGACAGGGGGACTAATGAAAAACTGTTTTTT
CASSPLDRGTNEKLFF
>TRBJ2-5|TRBD1|.|TRBV7-2
TGTGCCAGCAGCTTATTGTATGCGGTGAGGGACAGCCCGTACCAAGCGACCCAGTACTTC
CASSLLYAVRDSPYQATQYF
>TRBJ2-5|TRBD1|.|TRBV29-1
TGCAGCGTCAACAGGGGGCAAGAGACCCAGTACTTC
CSVNRGQETQYF
>TRBJ2-7|.|.|TRBV10-3
TGTGCCATCAGTGTCGGGTCCTACGAGCAGTACTTC
CAISVGSYEQYF
>TRBJ2-1|.|.|TRBV3-1
TGTGCCAGCAGCACTACTTTCAATGAGCAGTTCTTC
CASSTTFNEQFF
>TRBJ2-1|.|few|TRBV9
TGTGCCAGCAGCACAGGGTGGGCTGGGAATGAGCAGTTCTTC
CASSTGWAGNEQFF
>TRBJ1-6|.|few|TRBV4-3
TGCGCCAGCAGCTCAGGGACAAAGAGTCCGGGCTCCTATAATTCACCCCTCCACTTT
CASSSGTKSPGSYNSPLHF
>TRBJ1-2|.|many|TRBV13
TGTGCCAGCGCCGGGACCGAGCTTCCCTATGGCTACACCTTC
CASAGTELPYGYTF